This T cell receptor (beta chain) was captured in a study of neurological immune-mediated disorders. Study results and limitations: Across subjects, no CDR3 amino acid sequence appeared in expanded clones of more than one subject, a finding that suggested private repertoires in all groups.

The CDR3 covers 13 residues. The V end lost 5 bases, the J end lost 8 bases, and 15 bases lay between the germline ends. CDR1 and CDR2 (germline): SEHNR, FQNEAQ (reference sequence). At least ten counts were recorded for this clonotype. Its antigen is not known. 5'RACE with 10-nucleotide random UMIs generated the cDNA. Via MiXCR, TCRdb re-called the 5' RACE reads, giving one row per CDR3 protein. The repertoire holds under 85,000 distinct CDR3 sequences, approximately 5.3% seen once, with roughly 5.7% in the top ten. The V and J genes are TRBV7-9 and TRBJ1-2; maybe TRBD1 (5 bases). The source is a human donor with multiple sclerosis. The donor label of this sample is uncertain. The sequenced material came from PBMCs. Written as DNA, the CDR3 is TGTGCCAGCAGCCGACGTGGGGGGTCCGGCTACACCTTC. It specifies CASSRRGGSGYTF.